This TCR beta chain emerged from a study of control samples from healthy donors and cancer patients. Libraries were prepared by immunoSEQ multiplex PCR; TCRdb keeps only in-frame clonotypes and omits some of them. The sample includes tens of thousands of clones, around 91% of them seen just once. V lost 0 bases and J lost 4, with 12 bases in between. The CDR3 has 15 residues. Germline CDR1 reads LGHNT; CDR2 reads FRNRAP. The TCR sequence derives from a man aged 50-60 years in good health. The chain recombines TRBV12-5 with TRBJ1-1; no definite D call. Sequenced material: blood. CDR3 nucleotide sequence: TGTGCTAGTGGTTTGGTTCTGGGCGCGGGCACTGAAGCTTTCTTT. Translated: CASGLVLGAGTEAFF.